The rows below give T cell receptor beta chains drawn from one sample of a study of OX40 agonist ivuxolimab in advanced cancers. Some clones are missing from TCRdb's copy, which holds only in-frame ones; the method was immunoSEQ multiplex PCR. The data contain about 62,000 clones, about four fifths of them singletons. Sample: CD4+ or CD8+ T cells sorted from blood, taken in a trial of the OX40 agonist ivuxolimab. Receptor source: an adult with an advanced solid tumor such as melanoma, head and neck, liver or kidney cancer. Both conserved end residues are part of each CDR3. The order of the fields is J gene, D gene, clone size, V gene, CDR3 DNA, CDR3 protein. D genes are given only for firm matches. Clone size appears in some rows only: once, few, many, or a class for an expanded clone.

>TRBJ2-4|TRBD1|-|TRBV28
TGTGCCAGCAGTCCAAGAGACAGGGTTCTAGCCAAAAACATTCAGTACTTC
CASSPRDRVLAKNIQYF
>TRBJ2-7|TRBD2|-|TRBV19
TGTGCCAGTAGTACGATAGCGGGTTTTTCCTACGAGCAGTACTTC
CASSTIAGFSYEQYF
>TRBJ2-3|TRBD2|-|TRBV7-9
TGTGCCAGCAGCTTAGGTAGCGGGCCTAGCACAGATACGCAGTATTTT
CASSLGSGPSTDTQYF
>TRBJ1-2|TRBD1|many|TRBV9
TGTGCCAGCAGCGCCTCGGACAGGGGCTATGGCTACACCTTC
CASSASDRGYGYTF
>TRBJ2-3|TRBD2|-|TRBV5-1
TGCGCCAGCGGAAAAGCGGGGGCTAGCACAGATACGCAGTATTTT
CASGKAGASTDTQYF
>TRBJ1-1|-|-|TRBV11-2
TGTGCCAGCAGCTATGGCATTGAAGCTTTCTTT
CASSYGIEAFF
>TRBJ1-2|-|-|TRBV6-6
TGTGCCAGCAGAATGGCCGGGACGCAAAGCGGCTACACCTTC
CASRMAGTQSGYTF
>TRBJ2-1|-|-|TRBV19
TGTGCCAGTAGTTACCAGAGCGGCAATGAGCAGTTCTTC
CASSYQSGNEQFF
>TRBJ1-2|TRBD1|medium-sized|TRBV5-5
TGTGCCAGCAGCTTGGAAACAGGGGGCCCGGTCTATGGCTACACCTTC
CASSLETGGPVYGYTF
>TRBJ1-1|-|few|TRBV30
TGTGCCTGGAGTGTACTGGGCAGGACGGAAACTGAAGCTTTCTTT
CAWSVLGRTETEAFF
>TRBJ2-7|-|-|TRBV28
TGTGCCAGCAGTGGGGGGGCCAGCCCCGGGTACGAGCAGTACTTC
CASSGGASPGYEQYF
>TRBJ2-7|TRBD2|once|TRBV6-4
TGTGCCAGCAGCCCGAACGGGGGGGTCGATGAGCAGTACTTC
CASSPNGGVDEQYF
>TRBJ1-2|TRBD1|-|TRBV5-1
TGCGCCAGCAGCTTGGGGCCGGGGGGACAGGGAGGCGGCTACACCTTC
CASSLGPGGQGGGYTF
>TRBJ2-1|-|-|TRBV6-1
TGTGCCAGCCTACCAGTCTCCTACAATGAGCAGTTCTTC
CASLPVSYNEQFF
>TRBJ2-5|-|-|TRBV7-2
TGTGCCAGCAGCCCTGGGGTTTGGACAGAAGAGACCCAGTACTTC
CASSPGVWTEETQYF
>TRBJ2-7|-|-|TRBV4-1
TGCGCCAGCAGCCAAGATGGGGGGCACGAGCAGTACTTC
CASSQDGGHEQYF
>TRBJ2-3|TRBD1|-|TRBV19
TGTGCCAGTACCGAGCGACAGGGGGCAAAAGATACGCAGTATTTT
CASTERQGAKDTQYF
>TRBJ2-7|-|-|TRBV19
TGTGCCAGTAGTATAGAAGTACTCGGACAGAGGTACGAGCAGTACTTC
CASSIEVLGQRYEQYF
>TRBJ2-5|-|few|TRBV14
TGTGCCAGCAGACGAACAGGGAAAGAGACCCAGTACTTC
CASRRTGKETQYF
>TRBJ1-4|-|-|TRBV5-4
TGTGCCAGCAGCCCGGGGACAACTAATGAAAAACTGTTTTTT
CASSPGTTNEKLFF
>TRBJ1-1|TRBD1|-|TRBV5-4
TGTGCCAGCAGGGGACAGGGGTTGAACACTGAAGCTTTCTTT
CASRGQGLNTEAFF
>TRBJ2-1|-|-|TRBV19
TGTGCCAGTAGTGTAAGCCTTAGCGTGGGTGAGCAGTTCTTC
CASSVSLSVGEQFF
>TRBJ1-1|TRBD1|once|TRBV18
TGTGCCAGCTCACCGGACAGGGCAAACACTGAAGCTTTCTTT
CASSPDRANTEAFF
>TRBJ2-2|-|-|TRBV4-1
TGCGCCAGCAGCTCGATAACCTATTACACCGGGGAGCTGTTTTTT
CASSSITYYTGELFF
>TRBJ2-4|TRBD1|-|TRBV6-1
TGTGCCAGCAGTGAAGAGACCCCAGGGACAGCGTTAGCCAAAAACATTCAGTACTTC
CASSEETPGTALAKNIQYF
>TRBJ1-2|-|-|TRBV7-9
TGTTTCGTGACGGGGCAGGGGAGTTCCTATGGCTACACCTTC
CFVTGQGSSYGYTF
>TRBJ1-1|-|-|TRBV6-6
TGTGCCATCGCCTCCTTAAACACTGAAGCTTTCTTT
CAIASLNTEAFF
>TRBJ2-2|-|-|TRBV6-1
TGTGCCGCCCGGGGCCCAGGGAACACCGGGGAGCTGTTTTTT
CAARGPGNTGELFF
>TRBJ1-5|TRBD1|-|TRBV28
TGTGCCAGCAGGCCACCCCTAGGGGGCCGGCCCCAGCATTTT
CASRPPLGGRPQHF
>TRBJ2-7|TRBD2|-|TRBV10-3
TGTGCCATCAGTGTAGCGGGGGCCACCTACGAGCAGTACTTC
CAISVAGATYEQYF
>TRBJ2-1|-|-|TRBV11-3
TGTGCCAGCAGCTCTGAAGGGACTTTAGGAGGTGAGCAGTTCTTC
CASSSEGTLGGEQFF
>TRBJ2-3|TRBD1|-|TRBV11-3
TGTGCCAGCAGCCCAGGGACAGTTAGCACAGATACGCAGTATTTT
CASSPGTVSTDTQYF
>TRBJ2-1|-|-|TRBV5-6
TGTGCCAGCAGCTTTGGGGTAACAGGGTTCTACAATGAGCAGTTCTTC
CASSFGVTGFYNEQFF
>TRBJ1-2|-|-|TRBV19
TGTGCCAGTAGTCTCCACCGGGGACCCACCCCGGCCGACTATGGCTACACCTTC
CASSLHRGPTPADYGYTF
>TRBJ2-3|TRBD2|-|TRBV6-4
TGTGCCAGCAGTGACGCTAGCGGGAGCACAGATACGCAGTATTTT
CASSDASGSTDTQYF
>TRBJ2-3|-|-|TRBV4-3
TGCGCCAGCAGCCAAGTGAGCCAGAATCCAGATACGCAGTATTTT
CASSQVSQNPDTQYF
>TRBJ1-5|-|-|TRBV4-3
TGCGCCAGCAGCCAAGATGGCGGGGGGGGTCAGCCCCAGCATTTT
CASSQDGGGGQPQHF
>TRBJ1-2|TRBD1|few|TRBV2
TGTGCCAGCAGGGCCGGGACAGTTTATGGCTACACCTTC
CASRAGTVYGYTF
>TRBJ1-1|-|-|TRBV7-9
TGTGCCAGCAGCTTAATGGGGAACACTGAAGCTTTCTTT
CASSLMGNTEAFF